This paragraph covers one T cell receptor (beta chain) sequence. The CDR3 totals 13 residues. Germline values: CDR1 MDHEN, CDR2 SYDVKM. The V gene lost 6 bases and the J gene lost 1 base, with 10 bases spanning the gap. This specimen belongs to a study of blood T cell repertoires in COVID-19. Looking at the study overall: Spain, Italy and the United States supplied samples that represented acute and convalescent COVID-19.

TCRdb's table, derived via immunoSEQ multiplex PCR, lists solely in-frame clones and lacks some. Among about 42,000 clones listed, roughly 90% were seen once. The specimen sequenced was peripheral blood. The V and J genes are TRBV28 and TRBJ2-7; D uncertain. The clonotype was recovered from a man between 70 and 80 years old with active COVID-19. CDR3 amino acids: CASRLSISYEQYF. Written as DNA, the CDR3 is TGTGCCAGCAGGCTCAGTATTTCCTACGAGCAGTACTTC.